One and the same sample provided the 11 T cell receptor beta chains below, sequenced in a study of cytomegalovirus exposure and HLA in healthy donors. Vbeta (60) and Jbeta (13) primers were used in the PCR. The assay was immunoSEQ multiplex PCR, and TCRdb's table has in-frame clones only and misses some. The sample consists of under 55,000 clones, 73% of them appearing once. Source material: PBMCs. The receptors originated from a man younger than 35 in good health and CMV-seronegative.

The chain links TRBV9 to TRBJ2-1, with 10 bases fitting TRBD2. The CDR3 is 15 amino acids. Germline loops: CDR1 SGDLS, CDR2 YYNGEE. With V trimmed by 0 bases and J by 9 bases, 6 bases remained unmatched. CDR3 sequence (DNA): TGTGCCAGCAGCGTAGTGGTAGCGGGAGGATGTGAGCAGTTCTTC. It encodes CASSVVVAGGCEQFF.

This clone turned up a few times. The chain combines TRBV6-1 with TRBJ2-7; the D gene is possibly TRBD2 (5 bases). Trimming cost V 3 bases and J 3 bases, with 6 bases left between them. The CDR3 is 12 amino acids. Germline-derived CDR1 and CDR2 are MNHNS and SASEGT. CDR3 coding DNA: TGTGCCAGCAGTGACCGGGGCTACGAGCAGTACTTC. This gives the protein CASSDRGYEQYF.

In DNA, the CDR3 is TGTGCCAGCAGCCAAGATATGGGAGTACTAGGCCTCAATCAGCCCCAGCATTTT. Encoded protein: CASSQDMGVLGLNQPQHF. The genes are TRBV4-2 and TRBJ1-5; the D is unclear. V lost 0 bases, J lost 3 bases, and 18 bases lay in between. Germline V gene lookup returns CDR1 LGHNA and CDR2 YNFKEQ. CDR3 length: 18 amino acids.

The chain combines TRBV15 with TRBJ1-5; 7 nucleotides align to TRBD1. The CDR3 contains 15 residues. The junction had 7 bases not matched to a gene; V was cut back by 2 bases and J by 6 bases. Germline V CDR1 and CDR2: LNHNV, YYDKDF (reference sequence). The CDR3 loop is CATSRPQGDGQPQHF. The CDR3 nucleotides read TGTGCCACCAGCAGACCCCAGGGGGACGGTCAGCCCCAGCATTTT.

The rearrangement uses TRBV4-1 and TRBJ1-6; D perhaps matches TRBD1 (5 bases). The CDR3 has 18 amino acids. V was cut by 2 bases and J by 6 bases, with 20 bases left in between. Germline CDR1 MGHRA, CDR2 YSYEKL. The CDR3 region is CASSQRTQGPGGNSPLHF. DNA of the CDR3: TGCGCCAGCAGCCAACGAACTCAGGGCCCCGGGGGTAATTCACCCCTCCACTTT.

The chain combines TRBV6-5 with TRBJ1-4; TRBD1 is a possible D gene (5 bases). The germline V and J ends were trimmed by 7 bases and 5 bases, with 17 bases remaining between them. CDR3 size: 15 residues. Germline-derived CDR1 and CDR2 are MNHEY and SVGAGI. The CDR3 loop is CASTSRGSGNEKLFF. The CDR3 bases are TGTGCCAGCACGTCCCGGGGGTCGGGGAATGAAAAACTGTTTTTT.

The chain couples TRBV21-1 to TRBJ1-2. TRBV21-1 is described as a pseudogene. The CDR3 sequence is 15 residues long. DNA for the CDR3: TGTGCCAGCAGCAAAGACGGGCGGGCCTCCCAGGGCTACACCTTC. Its protein product is CASSKDGRASQGYTF.

The chain has TRBV7-9 and TRBJ2-7, with a tentative D call TRBD2 (5 bases). This CDR3 region has 15 residues. Germline assignment: CDR1 SEHNR and CDR2 FQNEAQ (reference sequence). V lost 2 bases, J lost 2 bases, and 13 bases lay in between. The CDR3: CASSLSKSGTYEQYF. CDR3 sequence (DNA): TGTGCCAGCAGCTTATCGAAATCGGGAACCTACGAGCAGTACTTC.

The chain joins TRBV28 to TRBJ1-5; D is uncertain. The CDR3 extends over 12 amino acids. V was pared by 5 bases and J by 16 bases, with 18 bases between. The germline V gene has CDR1 MDHEN and CDR2 SYDVKM. CDR3 bases: TGTGCCAGCAGTGGCCCGAGGGAACCCTCACATTTT. It specifies CASSGPREPSHF.

The chain couples TRBV19 to TRBJ2-7; 8 bases fit TRBD2. J was trimmed by 2 bases and V by 4 bases; bases with no gene match: 7. The CDR3 length is 15 residues. Germline-derived CDR1 and CDR2 are LNHDA and SQIVND (reference sequence). In DNA form, the CDR3 reads TGTGCCAGTAGTACCGTAGCGGGACAAACCTACGAGCAGTACTTC. Translating gives CASSTVAGQTYEQYF.

This sequence joins TRBV6-5 and TRBJ1-2; TRBD1 aligns across 7 bases. CDR3 size: 14 residues. J gave up 6 bases and V 2 bases, and 6 bases lay outside the gene matches. Germline lookup yields CDR1 MNHEY and CDR2 SVGAGI. The CDR3 here is CASSYRTGLNGYTF. CDR3 sequence (DNA): TGTGCCAGCAGTTACCGGACAGGATTGAATGGCTACACCTTC.